A selection of T cell receptor beta chains follows, all from one sample in a study of identical twins. TCRdb ran MiXCR on the 5' RACE reads and lists one entry per CDR3 protein. Of nearly 650,000 distinct CDR3 sequences listed, roughly 7.2% are singletons. These data were likewise used in another study, on yellow fever vaccine responses in identical twins.

The specimen sequenced was PBMCs. These receptors all come from a woman aged 18-29 years in good health. The CDR3 runs from the conserved cysteine through the conserved F or W. Fields, in order: clone size, J gene, D gene, V gene, CDR3 protein, CDR3 DNA. A D gene is named only where the DNA matches it firmly. Some rows mark clone size as missing; the rest say once, few, many or name a class of expanded clone.

abundance: many
j_gene: TRBJ2-7
d_gene: TRBD1
v_gene: TRBV28
CDR3aa: CASSFDPETGEVSYYEQYF
CDR3nt: TGTGCCAGCAGTTTTGACCCGGAGACAGGGGAAGTTTCATACTACGAGCAGTACTTC

abundance: -
j_gene: TRBJ2-1
d_gene: -
v_gene: TRBV20-1
CDR3aa: CSASHPNEQFF
CDR3nt: TGCAGTGCTAGCCACCCCAATGAGCAGTTCTTC

abundance: many
j_gene: TRBJ2-1
d_gene: -
v_gene: TRBV29-1
CDR3aa: CSVESQGSYNEQFF
CDR3nt: TGCAGCGTTGAATCGCAGGGGTCCTACAATGAGCAGTTCTTC

abundance: many
j_gene: TRBJ2-4
d_gene: -
v_gene: TRBV18
CDR3aa: CASSPTEGIQYF
CDR3nt: TGTGCCAGCTCACCGACCGAGGGCATTCAGTACTTC

abundance: -
j_gene: TRBJ2-1
d_gene: TRBD2
v_gene: TRBV29-1
CDR3aa: CSAGTSGFREQFF
CDR3nt: TGCAGCGCTGGGACTAGCGGGTTTCGAGAGCAGTTCTTC

abundance: few
j_gene: TRBJ1-1
d_gene: -
v_gene: TRBV12-3/TRBV12-4
CDR3aa: CASSVLRSARMAEAFF
CDR3nt: TGTGCCAGCAGTGTGCTGAGGTCGGCCCGGATGGCTGAAGCTTTCTTT

abundance: many
j_gene: TRBJ2-1
d_gene: -
v_gene: TRBV29-1
CDR3aa: CSVVPPGSYNEQFF
CDR3nt: TGCAGCGTTGTCCCCCCTGGGTCCTACAATGAGCAGTTCTTC

abundance: many
j_gene: TRBJ2-1
d_gene: TRBD2
v_gene: TRBV19
CDR3aa: CASSIGTSKNEQFF
CDR3nt: TGTGCCAGTAGTATTGGGACTAGTAAAAATGAGCAGTTCTTC

abundance: many
j_gene: TRBJ2-1
d_gene: -
v_gene: TRBV6-1
CDR3aa: CASRPGLSSYNEQFF
CDR3nt: TGTGCCAGCAGGCCAGGGTTAAGCTCCTACAATGAGCAGTTCTTC

abundance: -
j_gene: TRBJ2-2
d_gene: TRBD2
v_gene: TRBV9
CDR3aa: CASSGQAGGPVTGELFF
CDR3nt: TGTGCCAGCAGCGGCCAAGCGGGAGGGCCGGTCACCGGGGAGCTGTTTTTT

abundance: many
j_gene: TRBJ2-5
d_gene: -
v_gene: TRBV20-1
CDR3aa: CSARDPFGTAETQYF
CDR3nt: TGCAGTGCTAGAGATCCTTTCGGGACTGCAGAGACCCAGTACTTC

abundance: many
j_gene: TRBJ2-2
d_gene: -
v_gene: TRBV5-1
CDR3aa: CASSFTGRASTGELFF
CDR3nt: TGCGCCAGCAGCTTCACCGGGAGAGCCTCCACCGGGGAGCTGTTTTTT

abundance: many
j_gene: TRBJ2-1
d_gene: -
v_gene: TRBV12-3/TRBV12-4
CDR3aa: CASTSDYNEQFF
CDR3nt: TGTGCCAGCACCTCGGACTATAATGAGCAGTTCTTC

abundance: many
j_gene: TRBJ2-2
d_gene: -
v_gene: TRBV10-3
CDR3aa: CAIFDQRANTGELFF
CDR3nt: TGTGCCATCTTTGACCAGCGGGCGAACACCGGGGAGCTGTTTTTT

abundance: few
j_gene: TRBJ1-5
d_gene: -
v_gene: TRBV15
CDR3aa: CATSRPLSNQPQHF
CDR3nt: TGTGCCACCAGCAGACCCCTCAGCAATCAGCCCCAGCATTTT

abundance: -
j_gene: TRBJ1-1
d_gene: -
v_gene: TRBV5-1
CDR3aa: CASSSQTGPNTEAFF
CDR3nt: TGCGCCAGCAGCTCCCAGACAGGCCCGAACACTGAAGCTTTCTTT

abundance: -
j_gene: TRBJ2-3
d_gene: -
v_gene: TRBV3-1
CDR3aa: CASSRRALTDTQYF
CDR3nt: TGTGCCAGCAGCCGGCGGGCGCTCACAGATACGCAGTATTTT

abundance: -
j_gene: TRBJ2-1
d_gene: TRBD1
v_gene: TRBV6-5
CDR3aa: CASSSSGTGLYNEQFF
CDR3nt: TGTGCCAGCAGTTCATCCGGGACAGGGCTATACAATGAGCAGTTCTTC

abundance: many
j_gene: TRBJ2-1
d_gene: TRBD2
v_gene: TRBV24-1
CDR3aa: CATSDLASGGYNEQFF
CDR3nt: TGTGCCACCAGTGATTTGGCCAGCGGGGGTTACAATGAGCAGTTCTTC

abundance: -
j_gene: TRBJ2-7
d_gene: TRBD1
v_gene: TRBV29-1
CDR3aa: CSVVRGQGAYEQYF
CDR3nt: TGCAGCGTTGTTCGGGGACAGGGCGCCTACGAGCAGTACTTC

abundance: many
j_gene: TRBJ2-5
d_gene: -
v_gene: TRBV5-5
CDR3aa: CASSFSPAGEKETQYF
CDR3nt: TGTGCCAGCAGCTTCTCCCCCGCAGGGGAAAAAGAGACCCAGTACTTC

abundance: many
j_gene: TRBJ2-3
d_gene: TRBD2
v_gene: TRBV29-1
CDR3aa: CSVERTSGSREQYF
CDR3nt: TGCAGCGTTGAAAGGACTAGCGGGAGTAGGGAGCAGTATTTT

abundance: -
j_gene: TRBJ2-2
d_gene: TRBD2
v_gene: TRBV28
CDR3aa: CASSLSPSLAAYTGELFF
CDR3nt: TGTGCCAGCAGTTTATCCCCCTCACTAGCGGCCTACACCGGGGAGCTGTTTTTT

abundance: -
j_gene: TRBJ1-1
d_gene: -
v_gene: TRBV7-9
CDR3aa: CASSRPGSKNTEAFF
CDR3nt: TGTGCCAGCAGCCGACCCGGGTCGAAAAACACTGAAGCTTTCTTT

abundance: few
j_gene: TRBJ1-4
d_gene: -
v_gene: TRBV5-1
CDR3aa: CASSDGGYEKLFF
CDR3nt: TGCGCCAGCAGCGACGGAGGGTACGAAAAACTGTTTTTT

abundance: few
j_gene: TRBJ2-1
d_gene: TRBD2
v_gene: TRBV12-3/TRBV12-4
CDR3aa: CASSQRRTSGAYNEQFF
CDR3nt: TGTGCCAGCAGTCAGCGAAGGACTAGCGGGGCTTACAATGAGCAGTTCTTC

abundance: many
j_gene: TRBJ2-2
d_gene: TRBD1
v_gene: TRBV5-1
CDR3aa: CASSSDRANTGELFF
CDR3nt: TGCGCCAGCAGCTCCGACAGGGCGAACACCGGGGAGCTGTTTTTT

abundance: -
j_gene: TRBJ2-5
d_gene: TRBD2
v_gene: TRBV6-5
CDR3aa: CASSYGGGNQETQYF
CDR3nt: TGTGCCAGCAGTTACGGGGGGGGAAACCAAGAGACCCAGTACTTC

abundance: -
j_gene: TRBJ2-3
d_gene: TRBD2
v_gene: TRBV2
CDR3aa: CAFCSRTSGRSGTDTQYF
CDR3nt: TGTGCCTTCTGTTCCAGGACTAGCGGGAGGAGCGGGACAGATACGCAGTATTTT

abundance: -
j_gene: TRBJ1-1
d_gene: -
v_gene: TRBV28
CDR3aa: CASSPARGNTEAFF
CDR3nt: TGTGCCAGCAGTCCCGCTCGGGGGAACACTGAAGCTTTCTTT

abundance: -
j_gene: TRBJ2-5
d_gene: TRBD2
v_gene: TRBV6-5
CDR3aa: CASSYVGSGAQGPQYF
CDR3nt: TGTGCCAGCAGTTACGTGGGTAGCGGGGCCCAAGGGCCCCAGTACTTC

abundance: few
j_gene: TRBJ2-3
d_gene: -
v_gene: TRBV7-2
CDR3aa: CASSLQLAYTDTQYF
CDR3nt: TGTGCCAGCAGCTTACAGTTAGCCTACACAGATACGCAGTATTTT

abundance: -
j_gene: TRBJ2-1
d_gene: -
v_gene: TRBV3-1
CDR3aa: CASSHIRAAYNEQFF
CDR3nt: TGTGCCAGCAGTCATATCCGGGCAGCCTACAATGAGCAGTTCTTC

abundance: -
j_gene: TRBJ2-3
d_gene: -
v_gene: TRBV20-1
CDR3aa: CSASKGGGITDTQYF
CDR3nt: TGCAGTGCTAGTAAAGGGGGCGGGATCACAGATACGCAGTATTTT

abundance: -
j_gene: TRBJ2-1
d_gene: TRBD1
v_gene: TRBV6-1
CDR3aa: CASSATGTGIYEQFF
CDR3nt: TGTGCCAGCAGTGCCACCGGGACAGGGATTTATGAGCAGTTCTTC

abundance: few
j_gene: TRBJ2-6
d_gene: -
v_gene: TRBV12-3/TRBV12-4
CDR3aa: CASSLFQHSGANVLTF
CDR3nt: TGTGCCAGCAGTTTATTCCAGCACTCTGGGGCCAACGTCCTGACTTTC

abundance: -
j_gene: TRBJ2-3
d_gene: -
v_gene: TRBV20-1
CDR3aa: CSARDPLANTDTQYF
CDR3nt: TGCAGTGCTAGAGATCCACTAGCTAACACAGATACGCAGTATTTT

abundance: many
j_gene: TRBJ2-5
d_gene: -
v_gene: TRBV12-3/TRBV12-4
CDR3aa: CASSLRLAGETQYF
CDR3nt: TGTGCCAGCAGTTTAAGGTTGGCGGGAGAGACCCAGTACTTC

abundance: few
j_gene: TRBJ2-3
d_gene: TRBD2
v_gene: TRBV7-3
CDR3aa: CASRDGLAGDNTDTQYF
CDR3nt: TGTGCCAGCAGGGACGGACTAGCGGGAGACAACACAGATACGCAGTATTTT

abundance: few
j_gene: TRBJ2-3
d_gene: -
v_gene: TRBV2
CDR3aa: CASSESPSTDTQYF
CDR3nt: TGTGCCAGCAGTGAAAGTCCCAGCACAGATACGCAGTATTTT

abundance: few
j_gene: TRBJ2-3
d_gene: -
v_gene: TRBV7-9
CDR3aa: CASSFEAYRQYF
CDR3nt: TGTGCCAGCAGCTTCGAAGCCTATCGGCAGTATTTT

abundance: many
j_gene: TRBJ2-2
d_gene: -
v_gene: TRBV4-1
CDR3aa: CASSQDSLARATGELFF
CDR3nt: TGCGCCAGCAGCCAAGATTCCCTAGCGAGGGCCACCGGGGAGCTGTTTTTT

abundance: -
j_gene: TRBJ1-6
d_gene: -
v_gene: TRBV5-1
CDR3aa: CASSLSAGNSPLHF
CDR3nt: TGCGCCAGCAGCTTGTCGGCAGGGAATTCACCCCTCCACTTT

abundance: -
j_gene: TRBJ2-3
d_gene: TRBD2
v_gene: TRBV7-9
CDR3aa: CASSPEGLAGGDTQYF
CDR3nt: TGTGCCAGCAGCCCCGAGGGACTAGCGGGAGGAGATACGCAGTATTTT

abundance: many
j_gene: TRBJ1-2
d_gene: -
v_gene: TRBV6-4
CDR3aa: CASPTETGLYGYTF
CDR3nt: TGTGCCAGCCCAACTGAGACAGGTCTCTATGGCTACACCTTC

abundance: many
j_gene: TRBJ2-2
d_gene: TRBD1
v_gene: TRBV15
CDR3aa: CATSARTGDTGELFF
CDR3nt: TGTGCCACCAGCGCTCGGACAGGGGACACCGGGGAGCTGTTTTTT

abundance: -
j_gene: TRBJ2-1
d_gene: -
v_gene: TRBV5-1
CDR3aa: CASSTLDGGGEQFF
CDR3nt: TGCGCCAGCAGCACCCTGGACGGGGGAGGTGAGCAGTTCTTC

abundance: many
j_gene: TRBJ2-2
d_gene: -
v_gene: TRBV12-3/TRBV12-4
CDR3aa: CASSPEGINTGELFF
CDR3nt: TGTGCCAGCAGTCCGGAGGGGATTAACACCGGGGAGCTGTTTTTT

abundance: -
j_gene: TRBJ2-2
d_gene: -
v_gene: TRBV5-1
CDR3aa: CASSLPTGTGELFF
CDR3nt: TGCGCCAGCAGCTTGCCGACGGGCACCGGGGAGCTGTTTTTT

abundance: once
j_gene: TRBJ1-1
d_gene: TRBD1
v_gene: TRBV29-1
CDR3aa: CSVGRTGDTEAFF
CDR3nt: TGCAGCGTTGGCAGAACAGGGGACACTGAGGCTTTCTTT